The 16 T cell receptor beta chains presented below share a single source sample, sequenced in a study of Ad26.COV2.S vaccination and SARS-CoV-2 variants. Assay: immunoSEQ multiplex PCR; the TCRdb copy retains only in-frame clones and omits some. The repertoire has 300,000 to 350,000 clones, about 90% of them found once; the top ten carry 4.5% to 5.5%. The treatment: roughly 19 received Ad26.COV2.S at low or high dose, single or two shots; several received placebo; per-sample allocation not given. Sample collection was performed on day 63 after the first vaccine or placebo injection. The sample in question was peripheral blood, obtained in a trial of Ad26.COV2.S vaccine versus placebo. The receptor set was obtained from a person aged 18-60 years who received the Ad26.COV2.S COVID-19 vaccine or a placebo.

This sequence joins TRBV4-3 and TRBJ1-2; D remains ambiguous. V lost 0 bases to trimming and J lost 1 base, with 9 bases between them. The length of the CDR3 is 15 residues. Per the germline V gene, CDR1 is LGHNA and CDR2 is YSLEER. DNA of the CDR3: TGCGCCAGCAGCCAAGATCCGGGTTTTAACTATGGCTACACCTTC. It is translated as CASSQDPGFNYGYTF.

The chain's CDR3 is CSVERTDGKLCTEAFF. CDR3 sequence (DNA): TGCAGCGTTGAAAGAACGGACGGGAAACTTTGTACTGAAGCTTTCTTT. The genes are TRBV29-1 and TRBJ1-1; D uncertain. The CDR3 loop spans 16 amino acids. CDR1 is SQVTM, CDR2 ANQGSEA, per germline. Trimming pared 2 bases from V and 5 bases from J, leaving 21 bases between.

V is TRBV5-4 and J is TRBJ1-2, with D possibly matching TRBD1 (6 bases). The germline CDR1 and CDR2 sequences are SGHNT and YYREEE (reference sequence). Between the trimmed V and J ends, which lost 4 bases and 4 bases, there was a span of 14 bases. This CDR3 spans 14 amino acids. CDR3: CASSPRDMFYGYTF. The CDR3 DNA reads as TGTGCCAGCAGCCCAAGGGACATGTTCTATGGCTACACCTTC.

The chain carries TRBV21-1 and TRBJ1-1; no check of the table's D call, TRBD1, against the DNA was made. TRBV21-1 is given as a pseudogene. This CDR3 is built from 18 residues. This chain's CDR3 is CASSKGGDSSGPNTEAFF. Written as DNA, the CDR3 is TGTGCCAGCAGCAAAGGGGGGGACAGCTCGGGGCCGAACACTGAAGCTTTCTTT.

The CDR3 here is CASRSGPYNEQFF. The CDR3 DNA sequence: TGTGCCAGCAGGAGCGGCCCTTACAATGAGCAGTTCTTC. The rearrangement joins TRBV6-5 to TRBJ2-1; D perhaps matches TRBD2 (5 bases). CDR1 and CDR2 (germline): MNHEY, SVGAGI. V lost 6 bases and J lost 4, with 10 bases in between. The CDR3 length is 13 residues.

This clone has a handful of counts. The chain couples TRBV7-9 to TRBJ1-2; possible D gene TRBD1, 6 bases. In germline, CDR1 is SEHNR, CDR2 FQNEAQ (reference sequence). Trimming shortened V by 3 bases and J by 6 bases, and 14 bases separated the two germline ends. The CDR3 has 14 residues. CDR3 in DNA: TGTGCCAGCAGCTTTTTGAACAGGGATAATGGCTACACCTTC. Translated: CASSFLNRDNGYTF.

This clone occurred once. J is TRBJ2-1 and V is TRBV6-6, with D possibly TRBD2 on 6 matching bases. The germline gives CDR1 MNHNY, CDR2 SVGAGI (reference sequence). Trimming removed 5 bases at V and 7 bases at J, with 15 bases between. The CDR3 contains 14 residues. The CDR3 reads CASSLRTTRNEQFF. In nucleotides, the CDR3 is TGTGCCAGCAGTCTCCGGACTACCAGGAATGAGCAGTTCTTC.

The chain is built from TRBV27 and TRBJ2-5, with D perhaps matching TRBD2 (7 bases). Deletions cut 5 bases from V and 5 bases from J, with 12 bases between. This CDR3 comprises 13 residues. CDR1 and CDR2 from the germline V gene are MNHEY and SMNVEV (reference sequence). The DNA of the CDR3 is TGTGCCAGCAGTCCGGGGGGCCCCGAGACCCAGTACTTC. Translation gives CASSPGGPETQYF.

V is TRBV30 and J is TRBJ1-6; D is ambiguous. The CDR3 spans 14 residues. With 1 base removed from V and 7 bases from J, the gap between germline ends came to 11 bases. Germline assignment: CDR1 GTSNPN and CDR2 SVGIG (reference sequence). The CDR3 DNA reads TGTGCCTGGAGTGGCAAGGGCGAGAATTCACCCCTCCACTTT. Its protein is CAWSGKGENSPLHF. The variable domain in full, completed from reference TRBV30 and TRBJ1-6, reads SQTIHQWPATLVQPVGSPLSLECTVEGTSNPNLYWYRQAAGRGLQLLFYSVGIGQISSEVPQNLSASRPQDRQFILSSKKLLLSDSGFYLCAWSGKGENSPLHFGNGTRLTVT.

The CDR3 region has the DNA TGTGCCAGCAGCGCCGTGACTACGCCGCTGGGGTCCCAAGCTTTCTTT. The encoded protein is CASSAVTTPLGSQAFF. The chain joins TRBV9 to TRBJ1-1; D gene uncertain. Germline V gives CDR1 SGDLS, CDR2 YYNGEE. This CDR3 contains 16 residues. Trimming removed 3 bases from V and 9 bases from J, with 24 bases in between.

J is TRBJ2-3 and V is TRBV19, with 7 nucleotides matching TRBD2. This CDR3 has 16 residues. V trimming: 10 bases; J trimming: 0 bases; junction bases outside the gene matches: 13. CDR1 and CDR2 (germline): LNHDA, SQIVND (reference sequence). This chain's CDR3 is CATQEASGVSTDTQYF. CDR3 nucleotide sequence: TGTGCCACCCAAGAGGCGAGCGGGGTTAGCACAGATACGCAGTATTTT.

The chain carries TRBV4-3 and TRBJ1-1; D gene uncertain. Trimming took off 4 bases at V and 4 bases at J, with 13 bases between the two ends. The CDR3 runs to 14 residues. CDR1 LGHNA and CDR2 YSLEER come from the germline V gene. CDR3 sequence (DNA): TGCGCCAGCAGCCCGGTTGGCGGGGTCACTGAAGCTTTCTTT. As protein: CASSPVGGVTEAFF.

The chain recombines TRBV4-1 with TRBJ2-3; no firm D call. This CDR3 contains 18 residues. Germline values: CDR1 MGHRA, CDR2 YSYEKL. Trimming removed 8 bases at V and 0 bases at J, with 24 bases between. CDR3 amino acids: CASGPGGELSTSTDTQYF. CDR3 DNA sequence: TGCGCCAGCGGGCCCGGCGGTGAATTATCTACTAGCACAGATACGCAGTATTTT.

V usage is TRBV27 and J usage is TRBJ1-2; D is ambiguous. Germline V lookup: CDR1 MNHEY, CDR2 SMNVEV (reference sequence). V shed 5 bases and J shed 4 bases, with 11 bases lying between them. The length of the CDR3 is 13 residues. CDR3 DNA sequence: TGTGCCAGCAGTCTCTTCTGGGGCTATGGCTACACCTTC. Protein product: CASSLFWGYGYTF.

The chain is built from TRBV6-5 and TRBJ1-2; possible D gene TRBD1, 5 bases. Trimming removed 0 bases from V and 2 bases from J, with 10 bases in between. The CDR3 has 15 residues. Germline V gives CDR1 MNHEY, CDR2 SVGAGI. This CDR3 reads CASSYSSGGNYGYTF. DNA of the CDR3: TGTGCCAGCAGTTACTCATCGGGGGGGAACTATGGCTACACCTTC.

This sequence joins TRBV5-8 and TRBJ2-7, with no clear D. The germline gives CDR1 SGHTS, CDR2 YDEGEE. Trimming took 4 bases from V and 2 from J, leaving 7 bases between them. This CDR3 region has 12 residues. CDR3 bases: TGTGCCAGCAGCGATGGAGCCTACGAGCAGTACGTC. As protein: CASSDGAYEQYV.